This is a list of T cell receptor beta chains from one sample in a study of T cell responses to AZD1222 COVID-19 vaccine. Here immunoSEQ multiplex PCR was the method, and the copy in TCRdb shows in-frame clones only, minus some. The sample contains roughly 99,000 clones, 90% to 95% of which appear only once. Sequencing was performed on peripheral blood, taken 28 days after the second AZD1222 dose. The receptor source for this set is an adult who received the AZD1222 COVID-19 vaccine. The CDR3 runs from the conserved cysteine through the conserved F or W. A D gene is named only where the DNA matches it firmly. Size is omitted from some rows. Given values are once, few, many or a class for expanded clones.

d_call: TRBD1; v_call: TRBV5-1; j_call: TRBJ1-6; clone_size: -; cdr3_nt: TGCGCCAGCAGCTGGTGGACAGGGAGTAGTGATTCACCCCTCCACTTT; cdr3_aa: CASSWWTGSSDSPLHF
d_call: -; v_call: TRBV9; j_call: TRBJ1-6; clone_size: -; cdr3_nt: TGTGCCAGCAGCGTATCGGGGAATAATTCACCCCTCCACTTT; cdr3_aa: CASSVSGNNSPLHF
d_call: -; v_call: TRBV19; j_call: TRBJ1-6; clone_size: -; cdr3_nt: TGTGCCAGTAGTATAGATTGGAATTCACCCCTCCACTTT; cdr3_aa: CASSIDWNSPLHF
d_call: TRBD1; v_call: TRBV2; j_call: TRBJ1-1; clone_size: -; cdr3_nt: TGTGCCAGCAGTTCCAGGACAGGCCTCATGAACACTGAAGCTTTCTTT; cdr3_aa: CASSSRTGLMNTEAFF
d_call: TRBD2; v_call: TRBV7-2; j_call: TRBJ2-1; clone_size: -; cdr3_nt: TGTGCCAGCAGTTACACTAGCGGTGGCTCCTACAATGAGCAGTTCTTC; cdr3_aa: CASSYTSGGSYNEQFF
d_call: TRBD1; v_call: TRBV5-4; j_call: TRBJ2-7; clone_size: -; cdr3_nt: TGTGCCAGCAGCTCGGTACGTCAGGGGGACGAGCAGTACTTC; cdr3_aa: CASSSVRQGDEQYF
d_call: -; v_call: TRBV11-3; j_call: TRBJ2-3; clone_size: few; cdr3_nt: TGTGCCAGCAGCTCCCCCAGGGAGAGAGATACGCAGTATTTT; cdr3_aa: CASSSPRERDTQYF
d_call: TRBD2; v_call: TRBV7-9; j_call: TRBJ2-2; clone_size: -; cdr3_nt: TGTGCCAGCAGCAGGACTAGCGGAGACACCGGGGAGCTGTTTTTT; cdr3_aa: CASSRTSGDTGELFF
d_call: -; v_call: TRBV7-9; j_call: TRBJ2-1; clone_size: once; cdr3_nt: TGTGCCAGCAGCTTTCACGGACGGGTAGGCAATGAGCAGTTCTTC; cdr3_aa: CASSFHGRVGNEQFF
d_call: TRBD2; v_call: TRBV5-1; j_call: TRBJ2-1; clone_size: -; cdr3_nt: TGCGCCAGCAGGACTAGCCTATTTGGGAATGAGCAGTTCTTC; cdr3_aa: CASRTSLFGNEQFF
d_call: -; v_call: TRBV9; j_call: TRBJ2-1; clone_size: -; cdr3_nt: TGTGCCAGCAGCGCCCCTCCAAGGGGTGAGCAGTTCTTC; cdr3_aa: CASSAPPRGEQFF
d_call: -; v_call: TRBV20-1; j_call: TRBJ2-7; clone_size: -; cdr3_nt: TGCAGTGCTCCCGGCCAGCAGTACTTC; cdr3_aa: CSAPGQQYF
d_call: -; v_call: TRBV21-1; j_call: TRBJ1-1; clone_size: -; cdr3_nt: TGTGCCAGCAGCAAAGAGGCGGCAGGGGGCTTGATGAACACTGAAGCTTTCTTT; cdr3_aa: CASSKEAAGGLMNTEAFF
d_call: -; v_call: TRBV5-1; j_call: TRBJ1-6; clone_size: -; cdr3_nt: TGCGCCAGCAGGAAGGGAGAAAGAAATTCACCCCTCCACTTT; cdr3_aa: CASRKGERNSPLHF
d_call: -; v_call: TRBV12-3/TRBV12-4; j_call: TRBJ1-2; clone_size: -; cdr3_nt: TGTGCCACCGAGGGTGGGGGGGGTTATGGCTACACCTTC; cdr3_aa: CATEGGGGYGYTF
d_call: -; v_call: TRBV3-1/TRBV3-2; j_call: TRBJ2-7; clone_size: -; cdr3_nt: TGTGCCAGCAGCCAAGGGGCCGCCCCCTCCTACGAGCAGTACTTC; cdr3_aa: CASSQGAAPSYEQYF
d_call: -; v_call: TRBV21-1; j_call: TRBJ2-7; clone_size: once; cdr3_nt: TGTGCCAGCAGCAAATGCCAATACCACAGGGGCCGGTACGAGCAGTACTTC; cdr3_aa: CASSKCQYHRGRYEQYF
d_call: TRBD1; v_call: TRBV2; j_call: TRBJ1-2; clone_size: -; cdr3_nt: TGTGCCAGCAGCAGGACAGGGTCCTATGGCTACACCTTC; cdr3_aa: CASSRTGSYGYTF
d_call: -; v_call: TRBV9; j_call: TRBJ2-7; clone_size: -; cdr3_nt: TGTGCCAGCAGCGTAGGAAGTGCCTACGAGCAGTACTTC; cdr3_aa: CASSVGSAYEQYF
d_call: TRBD1; v_call: TRBV6-7; j_call: TRBJ1-1; clone_size: -; cdr3_nt: TGTGCCACCTCCCTGGGGACAGGGTTTAACACTGAAGCTTTCTTT; cdr3_aa: CATSLGTGFNTEAFF
d_call: -; v_call: TRBV19; j_call: TRBJ1-2; clone_size: -; cdr3_nt: TGTGCCAGTACCGCCCTATGGGGGTCCTATGGCTACACCTTC; cdr3_aa: CASTALWGSYGYTF
d_call: TRBD1; v_call: TRBV5-1; j_call: TRBJ1-2; clone_size: -; cdr3_nt: TGCGCCAGCAGCCGACGGGAAGGCAGGGGGGATGGCTACACCTTC; cdr3_aa: CASSRREGRGDGYTF
d_call: TRBD2; v_call: TRBV19; j_call: TRBJ2-5; clone_size: -; cdr3_nt: TGTGCCAGTAGTCCTGGACTAGCGGGGGGCCCTCGGGAGACCCAGTACTTC; cdr3_aa: CASSPGLAGGPRETQYF
d_call: TRBD2; v_call: TRBV3-1/TRBV3-2; j_call: TRBJ2-1; clone_size: -; cdr3_nt: TGTGCCAGCAGCAACGTCCTAGCGGGACCCTCCTACAATGAGCAGTTCTTC; cdr3_aa: CASSNVLAGPSYNEQFF
d_call: -; v_call: TRBV24-1; j_call: TRBJ1-1; clone_size: -; cdr3_nt: TGTGCCATCGCAGATATTTTAGGTGAAGCTTTCTTT; cdr3_aa: CAIADILGEAFF
d_call: TRBD2; v_call: TRBV6-4; j_call: TRBJ2-1; clone_size: few; cdr3_nt: TGTGCCAGCAGGACTATAGCGGGGGCCTACAATGAGCAGTTCTTC; cdr3_aa: CASRTIAGAYNEQFF
d_call: TRBD2; v_call: TRBV4-2; j_call: TRBJ2-1; clone_size: -; cdr3_nt: TGTGCCAGCAGTCTCACCGCCGGGACTACCAACAATGAGCAGTTCTTC; cdr3_aa: CASSLTAGTTNNEQFF
d_call: -; v_call: TRBV15; j_call: TRBJ2-5; clone_size: many; cdr3_nt: TGTGCCACCAGCAGGGGTGAGGGCGACCAAGAGACCCAGTACTTC; cdr3_aa: CATSRGEGDQETQYF
d_call: TRBD1; v_call: TRBV19; j_call: TRBJ1-2; clone_size: -; cdr3_nt: TGTGCCAGTAGTATTAGGGGGCGCGTCTATGGCTACACCTTC; cdr3_aa: CASSIRGRVYGYTF
d_call: -; v_call: TRBV12-3/TRBV12-4; j_call: TRBJ1-6; clone_size: -; cdr3_nt: TGTGCCAGCAGGGGGCTGTGGAATTCACCCCTCCACTTT; cdr3_aa: CASRGLWNSPLHF
d_call: -; v_call: TRBV19; j_call: TRBJ1-2; clone_size: -; cdr3_nt: TGTGCCAGTAGTATCTGGCCGGGAAACCTTGGCTACACCTTC; cdr3_aa: CASSIWPGNLGYTF
d_call: -; v_call: TRBV6-5; j_call: TRBJ1-3; clone_size: -; cdr3_nt: TGTGCCAGCACCCTTTTTAGGGAGCTTGGAAACACCATATATTTT; cdr3_aa: CASTLFRELGNTIYF
d_call: -; v_call: TRBV13; j_call: TRBJ1-2; clone_size: -; cdr3_nt: TGTGCCAGCAGCTTGAGGGTGGAGCTCTATGGCTACACCTTC; cdr3_aa: CASSLRVELYGYTF
d_call: -; v_call: TRBV12-3/TRBV12-4; j_call: TRBJ1-3; clone_size: -; cdr3_nt: TGTGCCAGCAGTCCGGACAAGGGTTCAGCCATATATTTT; cdr3_aa: CASSPDKGSAIYF
d_call: -; v_call: TRBV11-3; j_call: TRBJ2-1; clone_size: once; cdr3_nt: TGTGCCAGCAGCTTAGGAGTCCGGGGTGGGAATGAGCAGTTCTTC; cdr3_aa: CASSLGVRGGNEQFF
d_call: TRBD2; v_call: TRBV5-8; j_call: TRBJ2-1; clone_size: -; cdr3_nt: TGTGCCAGCAGCTTCTACCGGACTAGCGGGAGGTACAATGAGCAGTTCTTC; cdr3_aa: CASSFYRTSGRYNEQFF
d_call: TRBD2; v_call: TRBV7-2; j_call: TRBJ2-7; clone_size: -; cdr3_nt: TGTGCCAGCAGCCCTAGCGGGAGTTCCTACGAGCAGTACTTC; cdr3_aa: CASSPSGSSYEQYF
d_call: -; v_call: TRBV18; j_call: TRBJ1-3; clone_size: -; cdr3_nt: TGTGCCAGCTCACCTTTCCCAGATGGAAACACCATATATTTT; cdr3_aa: CASSPFPDGNTIYF
d_call: -; v_call: TRBV12-3/TRBV12-4; j_call: TRBJ2-7; clone_size: -; cdr3_nt: TGTGCCAGCAGTTTGGGCCACTCCTACGAGCAGTACTTC; cdr3_aa: CASSLGHSYEQYF
d_call: TRBD2; v_call: TRBV5-3; j_call: TRBJ2-1; clone_size: once; cdr3_nt: TGTGCCAGAAGCGGGACTAGCGGCTTTCGCAATGAGCAGTTCTTC; cdr3_aa: CARSGTSGFRNEQFF
d_call: -; v_call: TRBV2; j_call: TRBJ2-2; clone_size: -; cdr3_nt: TGTGCCAGCAGTGAAAGGGCGGTCACCGGGGAGCTGTTTTTT; cdr3_aa: CASSERAVTGELFF
d_call: TRBD1; v_call: TRBV27; j_call: TRBJ1-5; clone_size: -; cdr3_nt: TGTGCCAGCAGCTACAGGGGGCGGAATCAGCCCCAGCATTTT; cdr3_aa: CASSYRGRNQPQHF
d_call: TRBD2; v_call: TRBV11-2; j_call: TRBJ2-1; clone_size: -; cdr3_nt: TGTGCCAGCAGCTCAATTAGGTTCCCGAGCGGGAGGTACTACAATGAGCAGTTCTTC; cdr3_aa: CASSSIRFPSGRYYNEQFF
d_call: -; v_call: TRBV5-1; j_call: TRBJ1-1; clone_size: -; cdr3_nt: TGCGCCAGCAGCTTGGTTGTTACGGGATCGACCACTGAAGCTTTCTTT; cdr3_aa: CASSLVVTGSTTEAFF
d_call: TRBD2; v_call: TRBV7-9; j_call: TRBJ2-2; clone_size: -; cdr3_nt: TGTGCCGGCGCGCGGGAGTGGTCCGGGGAGCTGTTTTTT; cdr3_aa: CAGAREWSGELFF
d_call: -; v_call: TRBV28; j_call: TRBJ1-5; clone_size: -; cdr3_nt: TGTGCCAGCAGTTCCTTCCAGGGCGAACAGCCCCAGCATTTT; cdr3_aa: CASSSFQGEQPQHF
d_call: -; v_call: TRBV2; j_call: TRBJ2-1; clone_size: -; cdr3_nt: TGTGCCAGCAGGTACAGGGTTTACAATGAGCAGTTCTTC; cdr3_aa: CASRYRVYNEQFF
d_call: -; v_call: TRBV19; j_call: TRBJ1-1; clone_size: -; cdr3_nt: TGTGCCACTCAAGACAGCCTCGGCACTGAAGCTTTCTTT; cdr3_aa: CATQDSLGTEAFF
d_call: -; v_call: TRBV3-1/TRBV3-2; j_call: TRBJ2-5; clone_size: -; cdr3_nt: TGTGCCAGCAGCCAAGCTGCACAGCAAGAGACCCAGTACTTC; cdr3_aa: CASSQAAQQETQYF
d_call: TRBD1; v_call: TRBV3-1/TRBV3-2; j_call: TRBJ1-3; clone_size: -; cdr3_nt: TGTGCCAGCAGCCGGACAGGGGCTCAAGGAAACACCATATATTTT; cdr3_aa: CASSRTGAQGNTIYF
d_call: -; v_call: TRBV2; j_call: TRBJ2-2; clone_size: -; cdr3_nt: TGTGCCAGCACCTCAGGCCCCAACACCGGGGAGCTGTTTTTT; cdr3_aa: CASTSGPNTGELFF
d_call: TRBD1; v_call: TRBV7-7; j_call: TRBJ2-2; clone_size: -; cdr3_nt: TGTGCTAGCAGCCGGGACAGGGGTGGGGAGCTGTTTTTT; cdr3_aa: CASSRDRGGELFF
d_call: -; v_call: TRBV6-5; j_call: TRBJ1-6; clone_size: -; cdr3_nt: TGTGCCAGCAACAGGGAAAATTCACCCCTCCACTTT; cdr3_aa: CASNRENSPLHF
d_call: -; v_call: TRBV19; j_call: TRBJ1-6; clone_size: -; cdr3_nt: TGTGCCAGTAGTCACACAGGTTATAATTCACCCCTCCACTTT; cdr3_aa: CASSHTGYNSPLHF